These 30 T cell receptor beta chains were sequenced from one sample in a study of T cells after yellow fever vaccination. From the 5' RACE reads, TCRdb called clonotypes with MiXCR, one entry per CDR3 protein. The sample has some 550,000 distinct CDR3 sequences, 15% to 20% seen once. This specimen was PBMCs, taken 15 days after the yellow fever booster vaccination. All receptors come from a man in his thirties or forties who received the YFV17D yellow fever vaccine.

The chain combines TRBV20-1 with TRBJ2-7; tentatively, D is TRBD1 (7 bases). The CDR3 runs to 14 residues. Germline CDR1 and CDR2: DFQATT and SNEGSKA (reference sequence). Trimming stripped 7 bases from V and 1 base from J, with 17 bases between. The CDR3 loop reads CSGQQGRGSYEQYF. CDR3 bases: TGCAGTGGCCAACAGGGGCGGGGTTCCTACGAGCAGTACTTC.

The genes are TRBV20-1 and TRBJ2-7; 8 bases map to TRBD2. The V and J ends lost 1 base and 5 bases, in that order; junction bases with no gene match: 7. This CDR3 has 14 residues. Germline loops: CDR1 DFQATT, CDR2 SNEGSKA (reference sequence). The CDR3 DNA sequence: TGCAGTGCTAGAGGGGGGGTAGCGGGGAACGAGCAGTACTTC. It translates to CSARGGVAGNEQYF.

The chain recombines TRBV6-5 with TRBJ2-2; D call uncertain. CDR1 is MNHEY and CDR2 is SVGAGI in the germline V gene. This CDR3 is 11 amino acids long. Trimming shortened V by 10 bases and J by 7 bases, and 10 bases separated the two germline ends. CDR3 amino acids: CATLKGGELFF. The CDR3 DNA follows: TGTGCCACCTTGAAGGGCGGGGAGCTGTTTTTT.

This clonotype turned up a few times. V gene TRBV20-1 combines with J gene TRBJ1-1; no clear D. CDR1 and CDR2 (germline): DFQATT, SNEGSKA (reference sequence). This CDR3 has 14 residues. V gave up 3 bases and J gave up 1 base, with 12 bases separating them. The CDR3 region is CSASGVSSNTEAFF. The CDR3 DNA is TGCAGTGCTAGTGGGGTCTCCTCGAACACTGAAGCTTTCTTT.

The V and J genes are TRBV9 and TRBJ1-6, with 9 bases fitting TRBD1. The germline gives CDR1 SGDLS, CDR2 YYNGEE. The CDR3 consists of 17 residues. The V segment lost 3 bases and the J segment 8 bases; nucleotides outside the gene matches: 12. The CDR3 DNA reads TGTGCCAGCAGCGGCTTCGAGGGACAGGGTCGTCATTCACCCCTCCACTTT. It yields the protein CASSGFEGQGRHSPLHF.

This clonotype was counted only a few times. V and J are TRBV5-1 and TRBJ1-1, with D unclear. V was trimmed by 0 bases and J by 3 bases, leaving 9 bases between them. Looked up from germline, CDR1 is SGHRS and CDR2 is YFSETQ. The CDR3 covers 14 residues. In nucleotides, the CDR3 is TGCGCCAGCAGCTTGGCAGGTCAGCACACTGAAGCTTTCTTT. Residues: CASSLAGQHTEAFF.

There are many counts of this clonotype. The CDR3 here is CASSQEGWGGPYSYNEQFF. Written as DNA, the CDR3 is TGTGCCAGCAGCCAAGAGGGATGGGGAGGGCCTTATTCCTACAATGAGCAGTTCTTC. This rearrangement joins TRBV4-2 to TRBJ2-1, with 7 bases aligning to TRBD2. The length of the CDR3 is 19 residues. V shed 0 bases, J shed 1 base, and the junction held 12 bases outside the gene matches. Per the germline V gene, CDR1 is LGHNA and CDR2 is YNFKEQ.

This clonotype appeared a single time. Because it lacks the conserved phenylalanine or tryptophan at the end, this CDR3 is likely a read error. V is TRBV7-2 and J is TRBJ2-7; TRBD2 matches 13 bases. CDR1 and CDR2 (germline): SGHTA, FQGNSA. The CDR3 extends over 15 amino acids. The V gene end was trimmed by 1 base and the J gene end by 6 bases; junction bases not matched to a gene: 3. CDR3 coding DNA: TGTGCCAGCAGCTTAGGACTAGCGGGAGGTGGCGAGCAGTACTCC. Protein: CASSLGLAGGGEQYS.

The sample holds a few counts of this clonotype. J is TRBJ2-1 and V is TRBV5-1, with 9 positions matching TRBD1. Germline CDR1 reads SGHRS; CDR2 reads YFSETQ. The V gene end was trimmed by 4 bases and the J gene end by 4 bases; junction bases not matched to a gene: 6. The CDR3 loop spans 15 amino acids. The CDR3 DNA is TGCGCCAGCAGCACCGGGACAGGGAGGTACAATGAGCAGTTCTTC. This gives the protein CASSTGTGRYNEQFF.

This chain connects TRBV29-1 to TRBJ2-2; D is undetermined. This CDR3 is 12 amino acids long. The germline V gene encodes CDR1 SQVTM and CDR2 ANQGSEA. Between the trimmed V and J ends, which lost 1 base and 7 bases, there was a span of 7 bases. CDR3 protein: CSVEGQFGELFF. CDR3 nucleotides: TGCAGCGTTGAAGGGCAGTTCGGGGAGCTGTTTTTT.

This clonotype showed up just a few times. V gene TRBV6-5 combines with J gene TRBJ2-3; the D gene is possibly TRBD2 (7 bases). This CDR3 is built from 15 residues. The germline gives CDR1 MNHEY, CDR2 SVGAGI. The ends were cut back, 3 bases at V and 6 bases at J, with 16 bases in the middle. CDR3 nucleotides: TGTGCCAGCAGTTATTCGGGGGGCGCTTTTGATACGCAGTATTTT. It is translated as CASSYSGGAFDTQYF.

This clonotype was counted only a few times. The genes are TRBV9 and TRBJ2-1; no firm D call. The CDR3 sequence is 15 residues long. Trimming took off 0 bases at V and 7 bases at J, with 14 bases between the two ends. The V gene's germline CDR1 is SGDLS and CDR2 YYNGEE. The CDR3 is CASSVVEGLMNEQFF. CDR3 bases: TGTGCCAGCAGCGTAGTGGAAGGGTTGATGAATGAGCAGTTCTTC. Drawing the rest from reference TRBV9 and TRBJ2-1, the complete variable domain is DSGVTQTPKHLITATGQRVTLRCSPRSGDLSVYWYQQSLDQGLQFLIQYYNGEERAKGNILERFSAQQFPDLHSELNLSSLELGDSALYFCASSVVEGLMNEQFFGPGTRLTVL.

The chain recombines TRBV29-1 with TRBJ2-7, with a weak D call TRBD2 (6 bases). V lost 1 base and J 0 bases, leaving 13 bases between the germline ends. The CDR3 contains 15 residues. Per the germline V gene, CDR1 is SQVTM and CDR2 is ANQGSEA. The CDR3: CSVEVEAGSSYEQYF. The CDR3 bases are TGCAGCGTTGAAGTCGAAGCGGGCAGCTCCTACGAGCAGTACTTC.

The chain links TRBV24-1 to TRBJ2-3; the match to TRBD2 covers 7 bases. Germline CDR1 and CDR2: KGHDR and SFDVKD. V lost 3 bases to trimming and J lost 4 bases; unmatched junction nucleotides: 6. The CDR3 is made up of 15 amino acids. The CDR3 region is CATSDRTRGSDTQYF. CDR3 sequence (DNA): TGTGCCACCAGTGATCGGACTAGAGGCTCAGATACGCAGTATTTT.

This clonotype has a handful of counts. The J gene is TRBJ1-5, the V gene TRBV7-2, with 12 bases identical to TRBD1. The J segment lost 6 bases and the V segment lost 6 bases, leaving 9 bases of the junction unmatched. The CDR3 is made up of 16 amino acids. Germline values: CDR1 SGHTA, CDR2 FQGNSA. CDR3 residues: CASSNRDRGLGQPQHF. The DNA of the CDR3 is TGTGCCAGCAGTAACCGGGACAGGGGGCTAGGTCAGCCCCAGCATTTT.

The J gene is TRBJ2-1, the V gene TRBV12-3 or TRBV12-4, with 10 bases fitting TRBD2. This CDR3 region has 15 residues. V lost 3 bases to trimming and J lost 4 bases; unmatched junction nucleotides: 3. The CDR3 loop is CASSFLLAGYNEQFF. The DNA for the CDR3 is TGTGCCAGCAGTTTTTTACTAGCGGGGTACAATGAGCAGTTCTTC.

There are a few counts of this clonotype. The V and J genes are TRBV20-1 and TRBJ2-1, with TRBD2 as a possible D gene (5 bases). This CDR3 region has 14 residues. Deletions cut 1 base from V and 8 bases from J, with 15 bases between. The germline CDR1 and CDR2 sequences are DFQATT and SNEGSKA (reference sequence). The CDR3 DNA follows: TGCAGTGCTAGAGGCGCTAGCAGTACGGATGAGCAGTTCTTC. It yields the protein CSARGASSTDEQFF.

This clonotype turned up a few times. This chain joins TRBV12-3 or TRBV12-4 and TRBJ2-1; the D gene is possibly TRBD2 (6 bases). Deletions cut 4 bases from V and 2 bases from J, with 12 bases between. The CDR3 is 15 residues long. CDR3 in DNA: TGTGCCAGCAGTTACCCGGGACTTACCTACAATGAGCAGTTCTTC. It is translated as CASSYPGLTYNEQFF.

J is TRBJ2-5 and V is TRBV5-1; D remains unclear. This CDR3 comprises 13 residues. V gave up 1 base and J gave up 5 bases, with 9 bases separating them. The germline V gene has CDR1 SGHRS and CDR2 YFSETQ. The CDR3 protein is CASSLFEVETQYF. CDR3 coding DNA: TGCGCCAGCAGCTTGTTTGAAGTGGAGACCCAGTACTTC.

The rearrangement uses TRBV6-2 or TRBV6-3 and TRBJ2-7; 10 bases are a match to TRBD2. Germline assignment: CDR1 MNHEY and CDR2 SVGEGT. The CDR3 is 14 residues long. V lost 7 bases, J lost 3 bases, and 6 bases stayed unmatched. The DNA of the CDR3 is TGTGCCAGCAATCCCGGGACTAGCGACTACGAGCAGTACTTC. Protein product: CASNPGTSDYEQYF.

V gene TRBV6-2 or TRBV6-3 combines with J gene TRBJ2-1; perhaps D is TRBD1 or TRBD2 (5 bases each). CDR3 length: 11 amino acids. CDR1 and CDR2 from the germline V gene are MNHEY and SVGEGT. V lost 7 bases and J 8 bases, leaving 9 bases between the germline ends. The CDR3 coding sequence is TGTGCCAGCACCGGGGCCCATGAGCAGTTCTTC. It translates to CASTGAHEQFF.

This rearrangement joins TRBV14 to TRBJ1-1, with D unclear. This CDR3 region has 15 residues. Trimming shortened V by 2 bases and J by 7 bases, and 17 bases separated the two germline ends. Germline V gene sequence: CDR1 SGHDN, CDR2 FVKESK. The DNA of the CDR3 is TGTGCCAGCAGCCAATATCAGAAGCGACTATATGAAGCTTTCTTT. Residues: CASSQYQKRLYEAFF.

This clonotype was found many times. The chain combines TRBV20-1 with TRBJ2-1; D possibly corresponds to TRBD1 (6 bases). V shed 5 bases and J shed 6 bases, with 17 bases lying between them. The CDR3 sequence is 14 residues long. Germline assignment: CDR1 DFQATT and CDR2 SNEGSKA (reference sequence). CDR3: CSASEAQGVNEQFF. CDR3 nucleotide sequence: TGCAGTGCTTCTGAGGCACAGGGCGTCAATGAGCAGTTCTTC.

The rearrangement joins TRBV12-3 or TRBV12-4 to TRBJ2-1, with TRBD2 matching 8 bases. The CDR3 sequence is 15 residues long. The J segment lost 3 bases and the V segment lost 6 bases, leaving 7 bases of the junction unmatched. CDR3 region: CASRPVAGIYNEQFF. The CDR3 bases are TGTGCCAGCAGACCCGTAGCGGGGATCTACAATGAGCAGTTCTTC.

This chain links TRBV12-3 or TRBV12-4 with TRBJ1-4, with D hard to call. This CDR3 has 14 residues. Trimming stripped 5 bases from V and 3 bases from J, with 10 bases between. This CDR3 reads CASSLQLSNEKLFF. In nucleotides, the CDR3 is TGTGCCAGCAGTCTACAGCTATCTAATGAAAAACTGTTTTTT.

This clonotype came up a few times. The rearrangement joins TRBV20-1 to TRBJ2-7; no clear D. Germline CDR1 reads DFQATT; CDR2 reads SNEGSKA (reference sequence). This CDR3 region has 13 residues. Between the trimmed V and J ends, which lost 3 bases and 5 bases, there was a span of 14 bases. CDR3 amino acids: CSASRQALNEQYF. For the CDR3, the DNA is TGCAGTGCTAGTAGGCAGGCTTTAAACGAGCAGTACTTC.

This chain connects TRBV5-4 to TRBJ2-1, with TRBD2 as a possible D gene (6 bases). V was shortened by 3 bases and J by 4 bases, with 14 bases between the two germline ends. Germline CDR1 SGHNT, CDR2 YYREEE (reference sequence). This CDR3 comprises 15 residues. The CDR3 sequence: CASSSSLAGYNEQFF. For the CDR3, the DNA is TGTGCCAGCAGCTCGTCACTAGCCGGGTACAATGAGCAGTTCTTC.

J is TRBJ2-3 and V is TRBV6-5, with a possible D match to TRBD2 (5 bases). CDR1 and CDR2 (germline): MNHEY, SVGAGI. Trimming removed 2 bases from V and 5 bases from J, with 14 bases in between. The CDR3 runs 15 residues. The CDR3 sequence: CASSYAGGPGDTQYF. In nucleotides, the CDR3 is TGTGCCAGCAGTTACGCTGGCGGGCCTGGAGATACGCAGTATTTT.

The chain couples TRBV7-2 to TRBJ2-7, with D perhaps TRBD2 (6 bases). Germline loops: CDR1 SGHTA, CDR2 FQGNSA. Trimming took 3 bases from V and 2 from J, leaving 14 bases between them. The CDR3 is 15 amino acids. The CDR3 DNA follows: TGTGCCAGCAGCTTTGCGGGGATTTACGCCTACGAGCAGTACTTC. Its protein is CASSFAGIYAYEQYF.

The V and J genes are TRBV27 and TRBJ2-1; TRBD2 aligns across 12 bases. CDR3 length: 14 amino acids. Germline V gene lookup returns CDR1 MNHEY and CDR2 SMNVEV (reference sequence). Trimming at V came to 10 bases and at J to 3 bases, leaving 4 bases not matched to a gene. The DNA of the CDR3 is TGTGCCACCAGGACTAGCGGGAACTACAATGAGCAGTTCTTC. It specifies CATRTSGNYNEQFF.